These 24 T cell receptor beta chains were sequenced from one sample in a study of blood T cell repertoires in COVID-19. Libraries were prepared by immunoSEQ multiplex PCR; TCRdb keeps only in-frame clonotypes and omits some of them. The sample yields 100,000 to 150,000 clones, approximately 85% seen once. The material sequenced was peripheral blood. These receptors came from a human donor in a cohort sampled during active COVID-19.

The chain employs TRBV9 and TRBJ1-1, with 8 bases that match TRBD1. This CDR3 region has 15 residues. Germline CDR1 reads SGDLS; CDR2 reads YYNGEE. The V segment lost 0 bases and the J segment 1 base; nucleotides outside the gene matches: 2. This chain's CDR3 is CASSVGQGTNTEAFF. The CDR3, as DNA: TGTGCCAGCAGCGTAGGACAGGGGACGAACACTGAAGCTTTCTTT.

There are a few counts of this clone. This chain joins TRBV3-1 (or the pseudogene TRBV3-2) and TRBJ2-7; weak D call: TRBD2 (5 bases). V gave up 5 bases and J gave up 2 bases, with 10 bases separating them. The germline gives CDR1 LGHDT, CDR2 YNNKEL (reference sequence). This CDR3 has 13 amino acids. The DNA of the CDR3 is TGTGCCAGCAGCGGCAGGACTCCCTACGAGCAGTACTTC. It translates to CASSGRTPYEQYF.

The CDR3 sequence: CASSQTLQGHQPQHF. DNA for the CDR3: TGCGCCAGCAGCCAAACCCTACAGGGTCATCAGCCCCAGCATTTT. V and J are TRBV4-3 and TRBJ1-5, with a weak D call TRBD1 (6 bases). This CDR3 spans 15 amino acids. Trimming cost V 2 bases and J 5 bases, with 13 bases left between them. Germline V gene data show CDR1 as LGHNA and CDR2 as YSLEER.

This chain connects TRBV5-1 to TRBJ2-2; D might be TRBD2 (6 bases). CDR3 length: 18 amino acids. V shed 0 bases and J shed 1 base, with 16 bases lying between them. Looked up from germline, CDR1 is SGHRS and CDR2 is YFSETQ. CDR3 sequence: CASSLVGLIKGNTGELFF. The CDR3 DNA reads as TGCGCCAGCAGCTTGGTGGGACTGATAAAGGGGAACACCGGGGAGCTGTTTTTT. Full variable domain (rest looked up from reference TRBV5-1 and TRBJ2-2): KAGVTQTPRYLIKTRGQQVTLSCSPISGHRSVSWYQQTPGQGLQFLFEYFSETQRNKGNFPGRFSGRQFSNSRSEMNVSTLELGDSALYLCASSLVGLIKGNTGELFFGEGSRLTVL.

The chain joins TRBV7-8 to TRBJ2-1, with 11 bases lining up with TRBD1. This CDR3 contains 15 residues. J was trimmed by 7 bases and V by 6 bases; bases with no gene match: 8. From germline, CDR1 is SGHVS and CDR2 FQNEAQ. The CDR3 coding sequence is TGTGCCAGCAGACTGGACAGGGGGCGTTGGAATGAGCAGTTCTTC. Protein product: CASRLDRGRWNEQFF.

This chain connects TRBV4-2 to TRBJ2-2; 9 nucleotides agree with TRBD1. CDR1 is LGHNA, CDR2 YNFKEQ, per germline. V shed 3 bases and J 6 bases; nucleotides not matched to a gene: 5. The CDR3 is 15 amino acids. CDR3 residues: CASSHPNRGPGELFF. For the CDR3, the DNA is TGTGCCAGCAGCCACCCTAACAGGGGGCCCGGGGAGCTGTTTTTT.

V usage is TRBV6-6 and J usage is TRBJ2-7, with 7 bases aligning to TRBD2. Trimming removed 6 bases from V and 3 bases from J; junction bases left unmatched: 8. The CDR3 totals 14 residues. Looked up from germline, CDR1 is MNHNY and CDR2 is SVGAGI (reference sequence). This chain's CDR3 is CASRLTGGDYEQYF. The CDR3 DNA sequence: TGTGCCAGCAGGCTGACTGGGGGGGACTACGAGCAGTACTTC.

This clone was picked up one time. CDR3 nucleotide sequence: TGTGCCAGCAGGGAAAGGACAGGGCTTGGCTACACCTTC. This translates into CASRERTGLGYTF. The V gene is TRBV2, the J gene TRBJ1-2; the match to TRBD1 covers 8 bases. Germline CDR1 SNHLY, CDR2 FYNNEI. V trimming: 6 bases; J trimming: 7 bases; junction bases outside the gene matches: 7. The CDR3 is made up of 13 amino acids.

The V and J genes are TRBV9 and TRBJ2-7; TRBD1 aligns across 9 bases. J gave up 6 bases and V 3 bases, and 4 bases lay outside the gene matches. Germline V gene sequence: CDR1 SGDLS, CDR2 YYNGEE. CDR3 size: 13 residues. CDR3 sequence reads: CASSAGTGSEQYF. Here the CDR3 DNA reads TGTGCCAGCAGCGCGGGGACAGGGAGCGAGCAGTACTTC.

This clone was seen many times. The gene calls are TRBV6-5 and TRBJ2-7, with 7 nucleotides matching TRBD1. Per the germline V gene, CDR1 is MNHEY and CDR2 is SVGAGI. This CDR3 region has 13 residues. Trimming removed 6 bases from V and 2 bases from J; junction bases left unmatched: 4. Written as DNA, the CDR3 is TGTGCCAGCAGGGAGACAGGGCCCTACGAGCAGTACTTC. It encodes CASRETGPYEQYF.

The rearrangement uses TRBV2 and TRBJ2-7; TRBD2 agrees at 9 bases. V shed 6 bases, J shed 4 bases, and the junction held 10 bases outside the gene matches. The germline V gene encodes CDR1 SNHLY and CDR2 FYNNEI. The length of the CDR3 is 15 residues. The CDR3 nucleotides are TGTGCCAGCAGCGATTCTAGCGGGAATATGTACGAGCAGTACTTC. It encodes CASSDSSGNMYEQYF.

The chain links TRBV12-5 to TRBJ2-1; 7 nucleotides agree with TRBD1. CDR1 is LGHNT and CDR2 is FRNRAP in the germline V gene. V lost 7 bases to trimming and J lost 4 bases; unmatched junction nucleotides: 7. There are 14 residues in the CDR3. The CDR3, as DNA: TGTGCTAGTGACGTACAGGGGAATTACAATGAGCAGTTCTTC. It codes for CASDVQGNYNEQFF.

CDR3 DNA sequence: TGTGCCCTACCGACCGGGGAGCTGTTTTTT. Translating gives CALPTGELFF. The chain uses TRBV6-4 and TRBJ2-2; D uncertain. Germline-derived CDR1 and CDR2 are MRHNA and SNTAGT. Trimming stripped 11 bases from V and 5 bases from J, with 6 bases between. The CDR3 has 10 residues.

This chain joins TRBV5-1 and TRBJ2-6, with D possibly TRBD1 on 6 matching bases. Looked up from germline, CDR1 is SGHRS and CDR2 is YFSETQ. The CDR3 contains 17 residues. V was shortened by 1 base and J by 1 base, with 12 bases between the two germline ends. DNA for the CDR3: TGCGCCAGCAGCTTGCAGGGGACACAGTCTGGGGCCAACGTCCTGACTTTC. Encoded protein: CASSLQGTQSGANVLTF.

The V gene is TRBV7-8, the J gene TRBJ2-5, with D unclear. The CDR3 is made up of 14 amino acids. With 2 bases removed from V and 5 bases from J, the gap between germline ends came to 12 bases. Germline-derived CDR1 and CDR2 are SGHVS and FQNEAQ. Here the CDR3 DNA reads TGTGCCAGCAGCTTAAGTACCTTCCGGGAGACCCAGTACTTC. It translates to CASSLSTFRETQYF.

The gene calls are TRBV19 and TRBJ1-5; no clear D gene. Between the trimmed V and J ends, which lost 10 bases and 4 bases, there was a span of 20 bases. CDR3 length equals 15 residues. Germline lookup yields CDR1 LNHDA and CDR2 SQIVND (reference sequence). CDR3 sequence reads: CATQGRLGENQPQHF. CDR3 nucleotides: TGTGCCACCCAAGGCCGCCTCGGGGAAAATCAGCCCCAGCATTTT.

This clone was seen a few times. The chain combines TRBV24-1 with TRBJ2-7; D possibly corresponds to TRBD2 (6 bases). V was trimmed by 3 bases and J by 0 bases, leaving 17 bases between them. The CDR3 sequence is 17 residues long. Per germline, CDR1 KGHDR and CDR2 SFDVKD. In DNA form, the CDR3 reads TGTGCCACCAGTGATCGCGCAGGGCGGGAAGGCTCCTACGAGCAGTACTTC. This sequence encodes CATSDRAGREGSYEQYF.

This clone was counted between two and nine times. The chain joins TRBV5-1 to TRBJ1-5; TRBD1 agrees at 9 bases. Germline V gene sequence: CDR1 SGHRS, CDR2 YFSETQ. CDR3 length: 14 residues. V trimming: 2 bases; J trimming: 5 bases; junction bases outside the gene matches: 2. The CDR3 sequence is CASSFTGGDQPQHF. In nucleotides, the CDR3 is TGCGCCAGCAGCTTTACAGGGGGCGATCAGCCCCAGCATTTT. The full variable domain, rest sourced from reference TRBV5-1 and TRBJ1-5, is KAGVTQTPRYLIKTRGQQVTLSCSPISGHRSVSWYQQTPGQGLQFLFEYFSETQRNKGNFPGRFSGRQFSNSRSEMNVSTLELGDSALYLCASSFTGGDQPQHFGDGTRLSIL.

The rearrangement uses TRBV15 and TRBJ1-1; D not resolved. The CDR3 has 14 residues. The germline V and J ends were trimmed by 1 base and 4 bases, with 10 bases remaining between them. Germline CDR1 is LNHNV and CDR2 is YYDKDF (reference sequence). In DNA form, the CDR3 reads TGTGCCACCAGCAGAGCTAGGTTTGGCACTGAAGCTTTCTTT. This translates into CATSRARFGTEAFF. Full variable domain (missing parts from reference TRBV15 and TRBJ1-1): DAMVIQNPRYQVTQFGKPVTLSCSQTLNHNVMYWYQQKSSQAPKLLFHYYDKDFNNEADTPDNFQSRRPNTSFCFLDIRSPGLGDTAMYLCATSRARFGTEAFFGQGTRLTVV.

The rearrangement uses TRBV29-1 and TRBJ1-5; D might be TRBD1 (5 bases). Germline V gives CDR1 SQVTM, CDR2 ANQGSEA. The CDR3 covers 16 residues. V was pared by 7 bases and J by 0 bases, with 19 bases between. CDR3 DNA sequence: TGCAGCGCCGTGGTTTCTGGGGCCAATAGCAATCAGCCCCAGCATTTT. It yields the protein CSAVVSGANSNQPQHF.

The chain uses TRBV10-3 and TRBJ2-5; the match to TRBD2 covers 10 bases. The junction had 7 bases not matched to a gene; V was cut back by 2 bases and J by 1 base. The CDR3 totals 17 residues. From germline, CDR1 is ENHRY and CDR2 SYGVKD. The CDR3 DNA follows: TGTGCCATCAGTGAGGGTTCTAGCGGGAGCCCCCAAGAGACCCAGTACTTC. It is translated as CAISEGSSGSPQETQYF.

J is TRBJ1-1 and V is TRBV15, with D perhaps TRBD1 (5 bases). CDR3 size: 14 residues. Trimming left V 0 bases short and J 5 bases short, with 10 bases between. The germline V gene encodes CDR1 LNHNV and CDR2 YYDKDF (reference sequence). As DNA, the CDR3 is TGTGCCACCAGCAGAGATCTAGGGGTTACTGAAGCTTTCTTT. It specifies CATSRDLGVTEAFF.

V is TRBV19 and J is TRBJ1-5, with D hard to call. Per the germline V gene, CDR1 is LNHDA and CDR2 is SQIVND (reference sequence). The CDR3 length is 12 residues. The V gene lost 3 bases and the J gene lost 11 bases, with 11 bases spanning the gap. The CDR3, as DNA: TGTGCCAGTAGTATCTGGTCTGAGACCCAGCATTTT. This codes for CASSIWSETQHF.

This clone has only one observation. The chain is built from TRBV6-1 and TRBJ2-7, with 9 bases lining up with TRBD1. V gave up 1 base and J gave up 0 bases; unmatched junction bases: 7. Germline-derived CDR1 and CDR2 are MNHNS and SASEGT. This CDR3 comprises 17 residues. CDR3 DNA: TGTGCCAGCAGTGAAGGGGGGTGGACAGGGGACTCCTACGAGCAGTACTTC. It yields the protein CASSEGGWTGDSYEQYF.